This entry lists 21 T cell receptor beta chains sequenced from one sample in a study of T cell changes during pregnancy in multiple sclerosis. Sequenced by immunoSEQ multiplex PCR; TCRdb stores in-frame clones only, minus some. The data hold under 100,000 clones, with 90% to 95% observed a single time. The specimen comprised peripheral blood, sampled in the second trimester of pregnancy. Source of these receptors: a female donor with multiple sclerosis, enrolled in a pregnancy study.

This chain links TRBV6-5 with TRBJ2-1; possibly TRBD2 for D (5 bases). V lost 8 bases and J 9 bases, leaving 20 bases between the germline ends. The CDR3 length is 14 residues. Germline V CDR1 and CDR2: MNHEY, SVGAGI. The CDR3 coding sequence is TGTGCCAGCCGAGGTGCCTCGGAGGTGGGTGAGCAGTTCTTC. This translates into CASRGASEVGEQFF.

J is TRBJ2-1 and V is TRBV7-9, with a weak D call TRBD1 (5 bases). The CDR3 extends over 15 amino acids. Trimming left V 3 bases short and J 4 bases short, with 13 bases between. Germline V gene data show CDR1 as SEHNR and CDR2 as FQNEAQ (reference sequence). DNA for the CDR3: TGTGCCAGCAGCTTTATACAGGCCTTATACAATGAGCAGTTCTTC. Its protein is CASSFIQALYNEQFF.

The rearrangement joins TRBV7-3 to TRBJ1-3; the D gene is possibly TRBD1 (6 bases). Germline CDR1 SGHTA, CDR2 FQGTGA. V was pared by 5 bases and J by 3 bases, with 11 bases between. This CDR3 contains 14 residues. The CDR3 coding sequence is TGTGCCAGCAGCGCCACAGGGTTTGGAAACACCATATATTTT. This encodes CASSATGFGNTIYF.

The chain links TRBV7-8 to TRBJ2-1, with 13 bases matching TRBD2. V was clipped by 3 bases and J by 7 bases; unmatched bases: 6. This CDR3 contains 16 residues. Germline CDR1 and CDR2: SGHVS and FQNEAQ. The CDR3 nucleotides read TGTGCCAGCAGCTTTCGGACTAGCGGGGGTTTGAATGAGCAGTTCTTC. Translation: CASSFRTSGGLNEQFF. The entire variable domain, with the rest obtained from reference TRBV7-8 and TRBJ2-1, is as follows: GAGVSQSPRYKVAKRGQDVALRCDPISGHVSLFWYQQALGQGPEFLTYFQNEAQLDKSGLPSDRFFAERPEGSVSTLKIQRTQQEDSAVYLCASSFRTSGGLNEQFFGPGTRLTVL.

The CDR3: CASSGRGKNTGELFF. The CDR3 DNA reads as TGTGCCAGCAGCGGCAGGGGGAAGAACACCGGGGAGCTGTTTTTT. V gene TRBV9 combines with J gene TRBJ2-2, with 7 positions matching TRBD1. The CDR3 has 15 residues. The V gene's germline CDR1 is SGDLS and CDR2 YYNGEE. Trimming cost V 3 bases and J 1 base; bases outside gene matches: 3.

This sequence joins TRBV19 and TRBJ2-7; D may be TRBD2 (5 bases). CDR1 is LNHDA, CDR2 SQIVND, per germline (reference sequence). This CDR3 has 17 residues. V shed 7 bases and J shed 0 bases, with 22 bases lying between them. The CDR3 spells CASNIIVGRGPSYEQYF. The CDR3 coding sequence is TGTGCCAGTAACATTATAGTGGGCCGGGGTCCCTCCTACGAGCAGTACTTC.

The genes are TRBV11-2 and TRBJ1-5; TRBD1 aligns across 7 bases. J was trimmed by 5 bases and V by 3 bases; bases with no gene match: 13. This CDR3 region has 17 residues. Germline V lookup: CDR1 SGHAT, CDR2 FQNNGV. The CDR3 DNA follows: TGTGCCAGCAGCTTCGCTCAGAGGACAGGTACTCATCAGCCCCAGCATTTT. It codes for CASSFAQRTGTHQPQHF.

The chain links TRBV19 to TRBJ2-3; 11 positions agree with TRBD2. This CDR3 is built from 14 residues. The V gene end was trimmed by 6 bases and the J gene end by 2 bases; junction bases not matched to a gene: 1. Germline V CDR1 and CDR2: LNHDA, SQIVND (reference sequence). The CDR3 spells CASRTSGITDTQYF. The CDR3 bases are TGTGCCAGTAGGACTAGCGGGATCACAGATACGCAGTATTTT.

This clone appeared a single time. This sequence joins TRBV2 and TRBJ2-1, with TRBD2 matching 8 bases. The V and J ends lost 4 bases and 8 bases, in that order; junction bases with no gene match: 7. Germline V lookup: CDR1 SNHLY, CDR2 FYNNEI. This CDR3 spans 14 amino acids. CDR3 protein: CASSGRSGGYEQFF. CDR3 nucleotide sequence: TGTGCCAGCAGTGGGCGGAGCGGGGGCTATGAGCAGTTCTTC.

The chain joins TRBV2 to TRBJ2-1; D might be TRBD2 (5 bases). Trimming took 7 bases from V and 10 from J, leaving 11 bases between them. The germline V gene encodes CDR1 SNHLY and CDR2 FYNNEI. This CDR3 contains 11 residues. As DNA, the CDR3 is TGTGCCAGCATGAGCGGAAGCGAGCAGTTCTTC. It specifies CASMSGSEQFF. Combining the CDR3 with reference TRBV2 and TRBJ2-1 gives the whole variable domain EPEVTQTPSHQVTQMGQEVILRCVPISNHLYFYWYRQILGQKVEFLVSFYNNEISEKSEIFDDQFSVERPDGSNFTLKIRSTKLEDSAMYFCASMSGSEQFFGPGTRLTVL.

In its sample, this clone was seen a few times. The J gene is TRBJ2-7, the V gene TRBV21-1; the table names TRBD1, a call not compared with the DNA. TRBV21-1 corresponds to a pseudogene. This CDR3 region has 15 residues. The CDR3 sequence is CASSTLPGQWSEQYF. The CDR3 coding sequence is TGTGCCAGCAGCACTTTACCGGGACAGTGGTCCGAGCAGTACTTC.

The chain uses TRBV6-6 and TRBJ1-5; a weak D match, TRBD1 (6 bases). CDR1 and CDR2 (germline): MNHNY, SVGAGI (reference sequence). CDR3 length equals 14 residues. V lost 5 bases, J lost 2 bases, and 10 bases lay in between. CDR3 sequence (DNA): TGTGCCAGCAGTACCCCAGGGGGCAATCAGCCCCAGCATTTT. The encoded protein is CASSTPGGNQPQHF.

This clone occurred once. This chain connects TRBV4-3 to TRBJ2-1; TRBD2 matches 8 bases. Germline lookup yields CDR1 LGHNA and CDR2 YSLEER. The V gene end was trimmed by 3 bases and the J gene end by 0 bases; junction bases not matched to a gene: 1. This CDR3 region has 15 residues. CDR3 coding DNA: TGCGCCAGCAGCCACAGCGGGAGCTCCTACAATGAGCAGTTCTTC. It is translated as CASSHSGSSYNEQFF.

CDR3 in amino acids: CASISSGTGAYEQYF. The DNA of the CDR3 is TGTGCCAGCATATCTTCCGGGACAGGGGCTTACGAGCAGTACTTC. V usage is TRBV28 and J usage is TRBJ2-7, with 10 nucleotides matching TRBD1. Germline trimming cut 7 bases from V and 4 bases from J; bases unmatched to any gene: 10. This CDR3 is 15 amino acids long. Germline CDR1 reads MDHEN; CDR2 reads SYDVKM.

This chain links TRBV19 with TRBJ1-3, with a weak D call TRBD1 (5 bases). Germline V lookup: CDR1 LNHDA, CDR2 SQIVND (reference sequence). The CDR3 loop spans 17 amino acids. The V and J ends lost 5 bases and 0 bases respectively, with 17 bases between them. The CDR3 reads CASSQGAGLHSGNTIYF. The CDR3, as DNA: TGTGCCAGTAGTCAAGGAGCAGGGCTCCACTCTGGAAACACCATATATTTT.

This rearrangement joins TRBV5-1 to TRBJ2-1; D remains unclear. From germline, CDR1 is SGHRS and CDR2 YFSETQ. Trimming took 0 bases from V and 4 from J, leaving 8 bases between them. The CDR3 is made up of 14 amino acids. CDR3 protein: CASSLDGAYNEQFF. CDR3 coding DNA: TGCGCCAGCAGCTTGGATGGAGCTTACAATGAGCAGTTCTTC.

The rearrangement joins TRBV5-1 to TRBJ2-6; TRBD1 aligns across 7 bases. This CDR3 spans 18 amino acids. J gave up 0 bases and V 4 bases, and 10 bases lay outside the gene matches. CDR1 SGHRS and CDR2 YFSETQ come from the germline V gene. This CDR3 is CASSGTVDGLSGANVLTF. Written as DNA, the CDR3 is TGCGCCAGCAGCGGGACAGTGGATGGGCTCTCTGGGGCCAACGTCCTGACTTTC.

This sequence joins TRBV18 and TRBJ1-2, with 7 bases lining up with TRBD1. This CDR3 contains 15 residues. Per germline, CDR1 KGHSH and CDR2 LQKENI. The V and J ends lost 6 bases and 2 bases, in that order; junction bases with no gene match: 9. Here the CDR3 DNA reads TGTGCCAGCTCCCCCGTAGGGGGCGCGAACTATGGCTACACCTTC. Protein: CASSPVGGANYGYTF.

This clone was recorded only once. In DNA form, the CDR3 reads TGCGCCAGCAGCCCCACAACAGGGGCGGGTAGGGACGAGCAGTACTTC. It specifies CASSPTTGAGRDEQYF. V and J are TRBV5-1 and TRBJ2-7, with 7 positions matching TRBD1. The V segment lost 4 bases and the J segment 5 bases; nucleotides outside the gene matches: 15. CDR3 length: 16 residues. CDR1 and CDR2 from the germline V gene are SGHRS and YFSETQ.

The gene calls are TRBV11-2 and TRBJ2-7; D uncertain. The CDR3 is 17 residues long. Between the trimmed V and J ends, which lost 0 bases and 4 bases, there was a span of 19 bases. Germline V CDR1 and CDR2: SGHAT, FQNNGV. The DNA for the CDR3 is TGTGCCAGCAGCTTAGATCCCTGGCCCCGTATCGTTTACGAGCAGTACTTC. Translation: CASSLDPWPRIVYEQYF.

The J gene is TRBJ1-3, the V gene TRBV30; no definite D call. This CDR3 contains 14 residues. Trimming removed 1 base at V and 4 bases at J, with 11 bases between. Germline V gene lookup returns CDR1 GTSNPN and CDR2 SVGIG (reference sequence). The CDR3 spells CAWSGGLGGNTIYF. Written as DNA, the CDR3 is TGTGCCTGGAGTGGAGGGTTAGGAGGAAACACCATATATTTT.